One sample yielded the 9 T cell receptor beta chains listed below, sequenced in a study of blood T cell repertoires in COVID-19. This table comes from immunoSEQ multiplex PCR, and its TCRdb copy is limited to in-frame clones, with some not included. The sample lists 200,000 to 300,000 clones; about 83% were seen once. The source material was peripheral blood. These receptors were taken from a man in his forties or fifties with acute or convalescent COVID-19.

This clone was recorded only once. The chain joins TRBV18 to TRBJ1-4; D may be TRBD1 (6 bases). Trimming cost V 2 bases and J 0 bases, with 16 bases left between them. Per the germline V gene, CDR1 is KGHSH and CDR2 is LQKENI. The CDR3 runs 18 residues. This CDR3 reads CASSPFRTAKTTNEKLFF. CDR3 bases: TGTGCCAGCTCACCATTTCGGACAGCCAAGACAACTAATGAAAAACTGTTTTTT.

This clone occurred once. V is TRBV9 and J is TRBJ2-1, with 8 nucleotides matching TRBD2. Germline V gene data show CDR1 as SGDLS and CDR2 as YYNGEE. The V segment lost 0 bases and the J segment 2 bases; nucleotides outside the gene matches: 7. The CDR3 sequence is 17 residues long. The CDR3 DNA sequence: TGTGCCAGCAGCGTAGGGCTCGGGGGGGCTCCCTACAATGAGCAGTTCTTC. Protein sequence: CASSVGLGGAPYNEQFF.

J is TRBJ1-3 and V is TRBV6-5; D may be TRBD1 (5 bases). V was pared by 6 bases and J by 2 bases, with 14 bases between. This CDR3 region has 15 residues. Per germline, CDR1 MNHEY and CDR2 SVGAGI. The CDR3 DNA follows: TGTGCCAGCAGGGGAGGGGACTCAACTGGAAACACCATATATTTT. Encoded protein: CASRGGDSTGNTIYF.

CDR3 nucleotide sequence: TGCGCCAGCAGCCAAGTCATGACAGGGGGCAGCAATCAGCCCCAGCATTTT. It translates to CASSQVMTGGSNQPQHF. The chain is built from TRBV4-1 and TRBJ1-5; TRBD1 matches at 10 bases. The J segment lost 1 base and the V segment lost 1 base, leaving 4 bases of the junction unmatched. CDR3 length: 17 residues. Germline values: CDR1 MGHRA, CDR2 YSYEKL.

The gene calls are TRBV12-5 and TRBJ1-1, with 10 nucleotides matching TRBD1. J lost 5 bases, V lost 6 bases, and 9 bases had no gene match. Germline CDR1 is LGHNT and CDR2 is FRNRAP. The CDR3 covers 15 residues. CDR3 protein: CASGKDRGVGTEAFF. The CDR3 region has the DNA TGTGCTAGTGGGAAGGACAGGGGGGTTGGAACTGAAGCTTTCTTT.

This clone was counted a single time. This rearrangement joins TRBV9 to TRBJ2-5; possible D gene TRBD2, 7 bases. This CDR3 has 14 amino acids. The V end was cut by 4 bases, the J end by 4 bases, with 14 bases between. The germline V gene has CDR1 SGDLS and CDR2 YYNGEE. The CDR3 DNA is TGTGCCAGCAGCCACGGGGGGCTGGTAGAGACCCAGTACTTC. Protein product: CASSHGGLVETQYF.

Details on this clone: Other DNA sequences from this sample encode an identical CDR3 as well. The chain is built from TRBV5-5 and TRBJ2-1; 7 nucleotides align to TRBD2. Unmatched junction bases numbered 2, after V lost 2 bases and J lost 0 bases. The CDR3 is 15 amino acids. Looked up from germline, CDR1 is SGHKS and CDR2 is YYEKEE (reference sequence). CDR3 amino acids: CASSLAGSSYNEQFF. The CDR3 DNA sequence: TGTGCCAGCAGCTTAGCGGGGAGCTCCTACAATGAGCAGTTCTTC.

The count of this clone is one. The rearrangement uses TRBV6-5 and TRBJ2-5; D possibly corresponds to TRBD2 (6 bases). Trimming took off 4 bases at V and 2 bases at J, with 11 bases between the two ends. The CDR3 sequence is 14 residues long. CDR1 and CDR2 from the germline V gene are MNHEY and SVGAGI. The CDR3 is CASSSLAVQETQYF. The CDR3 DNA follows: TGTGCCAGCAGTTCACTAGCAGTACAAGAGACCCAGTACTTC.

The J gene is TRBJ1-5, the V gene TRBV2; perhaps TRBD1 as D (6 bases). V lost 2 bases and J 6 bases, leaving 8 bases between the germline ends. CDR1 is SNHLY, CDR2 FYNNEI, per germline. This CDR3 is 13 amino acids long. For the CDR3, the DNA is TGTGCCAGCAGTGAATACAGGGCTCAGCCCCAGCATTTT. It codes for CASSEYRAQPQHF. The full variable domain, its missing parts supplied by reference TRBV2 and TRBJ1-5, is EPEVTQTPSHQVTQMGQEVILRCVPISNHLYFYWYRQILGQKVEFLVSFYNNEISEKSEIFDDQFSVERPDGSNFTLKIRSTKLEDSAMYFCASSEYRAQPQHFGDGTRLSIL.